The clone carrying this T cell receptor (beta chain) was counted a few times. Its antigen is still unknown. The time point: persistent/refractory GD, antithyroid drugs over 5 years with positive TRAb. RNA extracted from PBMCs served as the sequencing template. This sample was taken from a study of regulatory T cells in long-lasting Graves disease. The CDR3 has 16 amino acids. V dropped 3 bases and J dropped 1; count of bases not matched to a gene: 7. CDR1 is SGHAT, CDR2 FQNNGV, per germline. Whole-study findings and limits: A limited number of samples was an acknowledged limitation.

Arm-PCR of CDR3 regions and iRepertoire HTBI primers were used to build TCR beta libraries. TCRdb analysed the multiplex PCR reads with MiXCR anew, one entry per CDR3 protein. The top ten clones hold under 50% of a sample with 600,000 to 800,000 distinct CDR3 sequences, roughly 30% of them seen once. The TCR comes from a female donor with Graves disease. The material was peripheral blood mononuclear cells (PBMCs), obtained when the disease was refractory, from a patient treated with antithyroid drugs. This chain links TRBV11-2 with TRBJ1-2, with 8 bases matching TRBD1. In DNA form, the CDR3 reads TGTGCCAGCAGCTTGGGGCAGGGGGCTAATAACTATGGCTACACCTTC. Encoded protein: CASSLGQGANNYGYTF.